This TCR beta chain emerged from a study of regulatory T cells in long-lasting Graves disease. Study-level points and caveats: Persistent disease preferred TRBV28, TRBJ1-2 and TRBJ2-5; new disease, TRBV20-1 and TRBJ2-1.

Specified time point: newly diagnosed GD, antithyroid drugs for less than 3 months. PBMC RNA served as the TCR library source. This clonotype has at least ten counts. Its antigen is unidentified. Researchers made TCR beta libraries by using iRepertoire HTBI primers and running Arm-PCR on CDR3 regions. TCRdb fed the multiplex PCR reads into MiXCR, producing one record per CDR3 protein. The repertoire includes around 240,000 distinct CDR3 sequences, about 17% of them detected once, and around 15% sits in the top ten. Germline lookup yields CDR1 DFQATT and CDR2 SNEGSKA (reference sequence). With V trimmed by 6 bases and J by 4 bases, 10 bases remained unmatched. There are 15 residues in the CDR3. These same records also appear under a second study, on T cells in Graves' hyperthyroidism and ophthalmopathy.

The chain combines TRBV20-1 with TRBJ1-5, with TRBD1 identical over 9 bases. This TCR derives from a woman aged 25 to 39 with Graves disease. The sample was peripheral blood mononuclear cells (PBMCs), taken at new diagnosis, from a patient treated with antithyroid drugs. The CDR3 is CSAAGQGFPNQPQHF. The CDR3 coding sequence is TGCAGTGCAGCGGGACAGGGATTCCCGAATCAGCCCCAGCATTTT.